Included here is one TCR beta chain sequence, with context. Its antigen is unidentified. This sample was taken from a study of OX40 agonist ivuxolimab in advanced cancers. Study information: Hepatocellular carcinoma, melanoma, renal cell or head and neck cancer was diagnosed in the dose-escalation patients. Averaging about 60 years in age, with a range of about 20 to 90, the cohort was 65% to 85% male. Study-wide results and caveats: What antigens the expanded peripheral T cells recognized was never established.

V was pared by 5 bases and J by 8 bases, with 13 bases between. The germline CDR1 and CDR2 sequences are SEHNR and FQNEAQ (reference sequence). The CDR3 has 13 amino acids. TCRdb's copy holds only in-frame clones and misses some; the assay was immunoSEQ multiplex PCR. The data contain 35,000 to 40,000 clones, around 90% of them singletons. Autoimmune disease history or systemic immunosuppression excluded patients. The specimen was CD4+ or CD8+ T cells sorted from blood, collected in a trial of the OX40 agonist ivuxolimab. This sequence originates from an adult with an advanced solid tumor such as melanoma, head and neck, liver or kidney cancer. The chain carries TRBV7-9 and TRBJ2-1; D unclear. The CDR3 coding sequence is TGTGCCAGCAGCCCCCCTAGTCGGGATGAGCAGTTCTTC. As protein: CASSPPSRDEQFF.